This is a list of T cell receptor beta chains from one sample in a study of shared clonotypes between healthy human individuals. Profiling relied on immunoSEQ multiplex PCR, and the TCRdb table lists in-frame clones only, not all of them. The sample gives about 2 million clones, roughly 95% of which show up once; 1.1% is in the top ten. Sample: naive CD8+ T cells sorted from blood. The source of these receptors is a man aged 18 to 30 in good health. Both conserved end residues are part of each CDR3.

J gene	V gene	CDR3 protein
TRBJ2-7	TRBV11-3	CASSPRGVHEQYF
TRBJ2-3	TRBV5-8	CASSLGVMGTDTQYF
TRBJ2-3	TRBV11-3	CASSSLAGCTDTQYF
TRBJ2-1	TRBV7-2	CASSSGGRWVF
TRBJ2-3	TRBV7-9	CASSNVAGLSTDTQYF
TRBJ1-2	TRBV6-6	CASSYFSPERGNGYTF
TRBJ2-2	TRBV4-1	CASSQGIEGPGTGELFF
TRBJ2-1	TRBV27	CASSFADVRYNEQFF
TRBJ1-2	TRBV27	CASRTGDHYGYTF
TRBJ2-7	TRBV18	CASSPPRNDYEQCF
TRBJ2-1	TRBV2	CASSATSYNEQFF
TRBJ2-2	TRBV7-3	CASSSDRGNTGELFF
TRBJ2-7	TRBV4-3	CASSPPGSYEQYF